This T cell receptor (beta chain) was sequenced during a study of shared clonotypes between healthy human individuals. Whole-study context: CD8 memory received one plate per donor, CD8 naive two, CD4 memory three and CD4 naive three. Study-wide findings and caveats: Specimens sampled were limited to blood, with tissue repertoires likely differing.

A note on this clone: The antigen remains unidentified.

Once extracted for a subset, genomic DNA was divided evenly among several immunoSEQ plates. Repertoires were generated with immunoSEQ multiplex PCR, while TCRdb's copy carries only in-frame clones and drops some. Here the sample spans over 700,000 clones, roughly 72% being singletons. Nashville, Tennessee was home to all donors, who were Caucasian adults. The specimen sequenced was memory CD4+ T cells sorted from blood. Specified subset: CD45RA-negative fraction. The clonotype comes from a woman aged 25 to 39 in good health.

The DNA for the CDR3 is TGCGCCAGCAGGGGGGACGGATGGGAGTACGAGCAGTACTTC. As protein: CASRGDGWEYEQYF. The chain has TRBV10-2 and TRBJ2-7; D tentatively fits TRBD1 or TRBD2 (5 bases each). Trimming shortened V by 6 bases and J by 4 bases, and 16 bases separated the two germline ends. The CDR3 contains 14 residues. Germline CDR1 is WSHSY and CDR2 is SAAADI.